This entry lists 23 T cell receptor beta chains sequenced from one sample in a study of blood T cell repertoires in COVID-19. The table came from immunoSEQ multiplex PCR; TCRdb's copy has only in-frame clones and leaves some out. The sample includes around 200,000 clones, about four fifths of them seen just once. Sample: peripheral blood. All receptors derive from a human donor in a cohort sampled during active COVID-19.

The rearrangement links TRBV4-1 to TRBJ1-6; D perhaps matches TRBD1 (5 bases). Germline assignment: CDR1 MGHRA and CDR2 YSYEKL. V was clipped by 1 base and J by 9 bases, with 13 bases between them. The CDR3 is made up of 15 amino acids. CDR3 bases: TGCGCCAGCAGCCAAGGTGAAGGGGTGGGTTCACCCCTCCACTTT. Its translation is CASSQGEGVGSPLHF.

This clone has a handful of counts. CDR3 loop: CASSLALADSGVFF. CDR3 coding DNA: TGTGCCAGCAGCTTAGCGCTAGCGGATTCCGGGGTGTTCTTC. The chain links TRBV7-6 to TRBJ2-1; 7 bases are a match to TRBD2. The germline gives CDR1 SGHVS, CDR2 FNYEAQ. This CDR3 has 14 residues. V was clipped by 0 bases and J by 15 bases; unmatched bases: 11.

J is TRBJ1-4 and V is TRBV13; D may be TRBD1 (5 bases). The CDR3 has 15 amino acids. CDR1 is PRHDT, CDR2 FYEKMQ, per germline (reference sequence). V dropped 2 bases and J dropped 7 bases, with 14 bases sitting between them. This CDR3 is CASSLNQGGGEKLFF. CDR3 nucleotides: TGTGCCAGCAGCTTAAATCAGGGCGGGGGTGAAAAACTGTTTTTT.

This clone has a single count. The chain couples TRBV5-6 to TRBJ1-5; D remains ambiguous. The CDR3 length is 14 residues. Germline V gene lookup returns CDR1 SGHDT and CDR2 YYEEEE. The V end lost 2 bases, the J end lost 3 bases, and 9 bases lay between the germline ends. Here the CDR3 reads CASSFGEHNQPQHF. CDR3 sequence (DNA): TGTGCCAGCAGCTTCGGAGAGCACAATCAGCCCCAGCATTTT.

The chain carries TRBV7-9 and TRBJ1-1, with D tentatively TRBD1 (6 bases). The V and J ends lost 4 bases and 0 bases respectively, with 18 bases between them. Germline V gene data show CDR1 as SEHNR and CDR2 as FQNEAQ (reference sequence). The CDR3 spans 17 residues. CDR3: CASSSRRGGPMNTEAFF. In nucleotides, the CDR3 is TGTGCCAGCAGCTCGCGTAGGGGGGGCCCCATGAACACTGAAGCTTTCTTT. Together with reference TRBV7-9 and TRBJ1-1, the CDR3 gives the full variable domain: DTGVSQNPRHKITKRGQNVTFRCDPISEHNRLYWYRQTLGQGPEFLTYFQNEAQLEKSRLLSDRFSAERPKGSFSTLEIQRTEQGDSAMYLCASSSRRGGPMNTEAFFGQGTRLTVV.

This clone was seen only once. The chain employs TRBV6-5 and TRBJ1-2; D unclear. Germline V gives CDR1 MNHEY, CDR2 SVGAGI. The CDR3 has 12 amino acids. V lost 7 bases to trimming and J lost 8 bases, with 14 bases between them. In DNA, the CDR3 is TGTGCCAGCACCACGGGAGTGAGGGGCTACACCTTC. It translates to CASTTGVRGYTF.

This clone turned up a few times. The chain has TRBV1 and TRBJ1-5; the DNA was not used to check the table's D call, TRBD1. TRBV1 is shown as a pseudogene. This CDR3 spans 14 amino acids. The CDR3 loop reads CTSSRQWSNQPQHF. CDR3 nucleotides: TGCACCAGCAGCCGACAGTGGAGCAATCAGCCCCAGCATTTT.

This clone was counted a few times. The rearrangement uses TRBV28 and TRBJ1-1; D uncertain. This CDR3 is built from 13 residues. Looked up from germline, CDR1 is MDHEN and CDR2 is SYDVKM. Trimming shortened V by 2 bases and J by 4 bases, and 8 bases separated the two germline ends. As DNA, the CDR3 is TGTGCCAGCAGTTTAAGGCCAGGCACTGAAGCTTTCTTT. Amino acids: CASSLRPGTEAFF.

This sequence joins TRBV19 and TRBJ1-1; D might be TRBD1 (5 bases). Trimming cost V 6 bases and J 7 bases, with 24 bases left between them. Germline V gives CDR1 LNHDA, CDR2 SQIVND (reference sequence). The CDR3 sequence is 16 residues long. The CDR3 sequence is CASSIRSAGRDGEAFF. The CDR3 DNA sequence: TGTGCCAGTAGCATTCGCTCCGCAGGGAGGGACGGTGAAGCTTTCTTT.

The rearrangement joins TRBV6-1 to TRBJ1-2, with D perhaps TRBD1 (5 bases). CDR1 MNHNS and CDR2 SASEGT come from the germline V gene. This CDR3 comprises 13 residues. V lost 3 bases, J lost 6 bases, and 11 bases lay in between. For the CDR3, the DNA is TGTGCCAGCAGTGAGTGGCAGGGTGATGGCTACACCTTC. This gives the protein CASSEWQGDGYTF.

This chain uses TRBV7-2 with TRBJ2-3, with 9 bases that match TRBD2. This CDR3 contains 15 residues. Germline V gene lookup returns CDR1 SGHTA and CDR2 FQGNSA. Losses at the gene ends were 6 bases for V and 6 bases for J; bases not matched to a gene: 10. DNA of the CDR3: TGTGCCAGCAGTCGATCCGGGACTAGCTACGATACGCAGTATTTT. Encoded protein: CASSRSGTSYDTQYF.

The CDR3 is CASSSSGAGAYEQYF. CDR3 nucleotides: TGTGCCAGCAGCTCCTCCGGGGCAGGGGCCTACGAGCAGTACTTC. The chain couples TRBV3-1 (or the pseudogene TRBV3-2) to TRBJ2-7; TRBD1 might be the D (6 bases). Trimming took 5 bases from V and 2 from J, leaving 16 bases between them. Germline V gene lookup returns CDR1 LGHDT and CDR2 YNNKEL (reference sequence). The CDR3 is made up of 15 amino acids.

This chain links TRBV19 with TRBJ1-2; TRBD1 aligns across 10 bases. The CDR3 consists of 17 residues. In germline, CDR1 is LNHDA, CDR2 SQIVND (reference sequence). J lost 6 bases, V lost 5 bases, and 15 bases had no gene match. Written as DNA, the CDR3 is TGTGCCAGTAGTGCCCGCAGGACAGGGGGACAGAAGGATGGCTACACCTTC. Its translation: CASSARRTGGQKDGYTF.

The chain recombines TRBV5-1 with TRBJ1-4, with 9 bases identical to TRBD1. Trimming removed 4 bases from V and 6 bases from J; junction bases left unmatched: 4. The CDR3 covers 14 residues. Germline CDR1 SGHRS, CDR2 YFSETQ. CDR3: CASSPGQGDEKLFF. Written as DNA, the CDR3 is TGCGCCAGCAGCCCGGGACAGGGTGATGAAAAACTGTTTTTT. Together with reference TRBV5-1 and TRBJ1-4, the CDR3 gives the full variable domain: KAGVTQTPRYLIKTRGQQVTLSCSPISGHRSVSWYQQTPGQGLQFLFEYFSETQRNKGNFPGRFSGRQFSNSRSEMNVSTLELGDSALYLCASSPGQGDEKLFFGSGTQLSVL.

V and J are TRBV5-6 and TRBJ1-2; D might be TRBD1 (5 bases). CDR1 and CDR2 from the germline V gene are SGHDT and YYEEEE. V lost 0 bases to trimming and J lost 4 bases, with 7 bases between them. The CDR3 covers 13 residues. The chain's CDR3 is CASSLAGPYGYTF. The CDR3 bases are TGTGCCAGCAGCTTGGCAGGGCCCTATGGCTACACCTTC.

The V gene is TRBV12-3 or TRBV12-4, the J gene TRBJ2-1; D is ambiguous. This CDR3 is built from 13 residues. V lost 6 bases to trimming and J lost 7 bases, with 13 bases between them. The CDR3 sequence: CASSLVQINEQFF. The DNA of the CDR3 is TGTGCCAGCAGCCTAGTTCAGATTAATGAGCAGTTCTTC.

CDR3 amino acids: CASSLRTDLYGYTF. In DNA, the CDR3 is TGTGCCAGCAGTTTGCGGACAGACCTCTATGGCTACACCTTC. The J gene is TRBJ1-2, the V gene TRBV27; maybe TRBD1 (6 bases). V was trimmed by 3 bases and J by 4 bases, leaving 12 bases between them. The CDR3 runs to 14 residues. CDR1 is MNHEY and CDR2 is SMNVEV in the germline V gene (reference sequence).

A single count supports this clone. The chain carries TRBV5-4 and TRBJ1-2, with D perhaps matching TRBD1 (6 bases). With 4 bases removed from V and 0 bases from J, the gap between germline ends came to 13 bases. CDR1 SGHNT and CDR2 YYREEE come from the germline V gene (reference sequence). CDR3 length: 15 residues. The CDR3 sequence: CASSLGGEANYGYTF. CDR3 in DNA: TGTGCCAGCAGCCTGGGGGGCGAAGCTAACTATGGCTACACCTTC.

V is TRBV19 and J is TRBJ2-1, with a tentative D call TRBD2 (7 bases). Germline V CDR1 and CDR2: LNHDA, SQIVND (reference sequence). This CDR3 spans 12 amino acids. The germline V and J ends were trimmed by 10 bases and 7 bases, with 14 bases remaining between them. CDR3 nucleotides: TGTGCCACCCGGGGGGCGTTTAATGAGCAGTTCTTC. This codes for CATRGAFNEQFF.

The chain links TRBV6-6 to TRBJ1-1, with no clear D. V was trimmed by 0 bases and J by 6 bases, leaving 14 bases between them. In germline, CDR1 is MNHNY, CDR2 SVGAGI (reference sequence). This CDR3 has 15 amino acids. The CDR3 here is CASSYSKGQSAEAFF. The CDR3 DNA is TGTGCCAGCAGTTACTCGAAAGGCCAGAGCGCTGAAGCTTTCTTT.

This clone came up once. The rearrangement joins TRBV19 to TRBJ2-3; 9 bases map to TRBD2. Looked up from germline, CDR1 is LNHDA and CDR2 is SQIVND (reference sequence). V lost 6 bases, J lost 0 bases, and 4 bases stayed unmatched. This CDR3 has 15 residues. The CDR3 DNA is TGTGCCAGTAGAGGTGCGGGGGGGAGCACAGATACGCAGTATTTT. It codes for CASRGAGGSTDTQYF.

This clone was found a few times. The chain joins TRBV6-5 to TRBJ1-2; 8 bases are a match to TRBD1. The CDR3 runs 13 residues. The V and J ends lost 2 bases and 6 bases, in that order; junction bases with no gene match: 2. Germline V CDR1 and CDR2: MNHEY, SVGAGI. The chain's CDR3 is CASSYGQGDGYTF. The CDR3 nucleotides are TGTGCCAGCAGTTACGGACAGGGAGATGGCTACACCTTC.

This clone was seen just once. The chain uses TRBV29-1 and TRBJ1-1; D is perhaps TRBD1 (6 bases). Deletions cut 4 bases from V and 1 base from J, with 13 bases between. The CDR3 runs to 14 residues. CDR1 and CDR2 from the germline V gene are SQVTM and ANQGSEA. CDR3 region: CSVVKGVGNTEAFF. The CDR3 nucleotides are TGCAGCGTTGTAAAGGGGGTGGGGAACACTGAAGCTTTCTTT.